This TCR beta chain originates from a study of cytomegalovirus exposure and HLA in healthy donors. Study context: Out of 398 genotyped donors, around 80% belonged to the Caucasian-associated ancestry cluster.

The PCR ran on 60 Vbeta and 13 Jbeta primers. Authors' methods: In a later analysis, around 10 million of 83 million or so unique beta chains occurred in at least two donors. Measured with immunoSEQ multiplex PCR; TCRdb has only the in-frame clones, and not every one. D and trimming come from the DNA, and the V and J calls and clone size come from that table. The table shows about 160,000 clones, with about two thirds occurring only once. The germline CDR1 and CDR2 sequences are MDHEN and SYDVKM. Trimming at V came to 8 bases and at J to 2 bases, leaving 8 bases not matched to a gene. CDR3 size: 15 residues. Broader study findings: TCR beta V- and J-gene trimming, according to a later analysis, was linked to a missense DCLRE1C variant.

This clone was counted a few times. What it binds is unknown. This receptor was identified in a woman in her 30s in good health and CMV-seronegative. Sequences were obtained from PBMCs. This rearrangement joins TRBV28 to TRBJ2-3, with TRBD2 matching over 9 bases. The CDR3 DNA sequence: TGTGCCAGCCATCTGAGCGGGGGGTCCACAGATACGCAGTATTTT. Translation: CASHLSGGSTDTQYF.